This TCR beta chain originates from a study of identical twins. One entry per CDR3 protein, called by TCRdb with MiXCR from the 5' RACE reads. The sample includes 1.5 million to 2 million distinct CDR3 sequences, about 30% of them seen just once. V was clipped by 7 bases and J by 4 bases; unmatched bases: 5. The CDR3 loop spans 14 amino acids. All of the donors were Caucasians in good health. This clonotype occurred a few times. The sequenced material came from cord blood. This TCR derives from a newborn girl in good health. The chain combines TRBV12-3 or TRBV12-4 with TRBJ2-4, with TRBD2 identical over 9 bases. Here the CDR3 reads CASTAGGPKNIQYF. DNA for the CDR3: TGTGCCAGCACGGCGGGAGGGCCAAAAAACATTCAGTACTTC.